The sequence of this TCR beta chain was determined in a study of T cells in Graves' hyperthyroidism and ophthalmopathy. Many counts were recorded for this clonotype. RNA transcripts served as the template for amplifying TCR beta CDR3 regions. When the TCR CDR3 underwent first-round RT-PCR, the HTBI primer set was used. A single record per CDR3 protein comes from TCRdb applying MiXCR to the multiplex PCR reads. The sample contains 340,000 or so distinct CDR3 sequences, over 15% of which appear only once. Germline V lookup: CDR1 MDHEN, CDR2 SYDVKM. V was cut by 6 bases and J by 4 bases, with 13 bases left in between. This CDR3 has 13 amino acids.

The source of this sequence is a man aged 25 to 40 with Graves' hyperthyroidism. The chain links TRBV28 to TRBJ2-7; D gene unclear. The source material was blood. The CDR3 here is CASRGAALYEQYF. The CDR3 nucleotides are TGTGCCAGCAGGGGTGCAGCACTTTACGAGCAGTACTTC.